Included here is one T cell receptor beta chain sequence, with context. Its specificity is unknown. The sample is drawn from a study of cytomegalovirus exposure and HLA in healthy donors. Across the whole study: Approximately 85 million unique TCRs from HLA-typed donors made up an early data release. Assignment to the Caucasian-associated ancestry cluster applied to around 82% of the roughly 420 genotyped donors.

Findings and limits, study-wide: CMV serostatus stood as the only immune exposure information on hand. Earlier analysis looked at TCR beta V segments, and most were productive about 90% or about 30% of the time.

PCR involved 60 Vbeta and 13 Jbeta primers. Data came from immunoSEQ multiplex PCR; TCRdb stores just in-frame clones and leaves some out. The sample lists 130,000 to 150,000 clones; around 82% were seen once. Source material: PBMCs. The sequence came from a middle-aged man in good health and CMV-seropositive.

The CDR3 DNA reads TGCGCCAGCAGCTTGGTAACAGGGATCATGAACACTGAAGCTTTCTTT. Translated, it gives CASSLVTGIMNTEAFF. This chain uses TRBV5-1 with TRBJ1-1, with TRBD1 as a possible D gene (6 bases). The germline gives CDR1 SGHRS, CDR2 YFSETQ. This CDR3 spans 16 amino acids. Trimming took 0 bases from V and 0 from J, leaving 12 bases between them.